This TCR beta chain appears in the sequencing data of a study of response to subunit inactivated influenza vaccine (dated by TCRdb to 2017 to 2018). Regarding the study in general: Deep quantitative profiling of the T cell receptor repertoire was used in the study to follow responses to a trivalent subunit inactivated influenza vaccine.

Study-wide conclusions, independent of this receptor: It was suggested by the authors that each seasonal influenza vaccination may recruit only a limited number of new T cells.

Library prep was done by RT-PCR. The sequencer was an Illumina HiSeq 2500. In-frame beta chains were kept once TCRdb had trimmed the public reads at Q25 with fastp and called clones with MiXCR. CDR3 protein duplicates are merged, each entry listing the most common genes and DNA. Within this sample are around 520,000 distinct CDR3 sequences, with 25% of them counted one time only. Clones ranked in the top ten supply 1.5% to 2% of the sample. The CDR3 measures 15 amino acids from cysteine to phenylalanine. The kept DNA is CDR3 alone, 45 bases in frame from the first base. The germline V gene encodes CDR1 DFQATT and CDR2 SNEGSKA (reference sequence). V and J lose 6 bases and 3 bases, and a span of 19 bases separates them. This clonotype was observed a few times. Which antigen it targets is not known. No qualities accompany the bases; no much larger clone lies one base away.

The source of this sequence is a man between 50 and 59 years old who received an inactivated influenza vaccine. Donor details come from another sample of the same person, matched by shared clones. The sequencing here drew on CD4+ T cells sorted from PBMCs, taken about 5 days after vaccination. The rearrangement combines TRBV20-1 with TRBJ2-3; TRBD2 is a possible D gene, resting on 6 matching bases. Here the CDR3 is given as CSAPPSAGWTDTQYF. Here is the DNA: TGCAGTGCCCCCCCCTCGGCGGGATGGACAGATACGCAGTATTTT.